This T cell receptor (beta chain) is from a study of blood T cell repertoires in COVID-19. Study overall: Material from acute and convalescent COVID-19 was sourced from the United States, Italy and Spain. PBMCs, B-cell-depleted T cells, or T cells provided the cDNA or gDNA that made up the material.

Trimming shortened V by 7 bases and J by 3 bases, and 18 bases separated the two germline ends. This CDR3 region has 15 residues. CDR1 is LNHDA, CDR2 SQIVND, per germline (reference sequence). In the original workflow: Amplification from reference gene primers served as the basis for estimated nucleated cell counts. Using immunoSEQ multiplex PCR, the repertoire was profiled, and TCRdb retains in-frame clones only, with some absent. The V and J calls and clone size are taken from that table; D and trimming were inferred from the DNA. The sample includes 75,000 to 95,000 clones, more than 90% of them seen just once.

Sequencing was carried out using peripheral blood. The rearrangement uses TRBV19 and TRBJ1-1; D call uncertain. The sequence came from a man aged 55 to 70 with acute or convalescent COVID-19. Here the CDR3 DNA reads TGTGCCAGTACGAGGGAGGGTACTGGGGACACTGAAGCTTTCTTT. It codes for CASTREGTGDTEAFF.